A selection of T cell receptor beta chains follows, all from one sample in a study of shared clonotypes between healthy human individuals. Sequenced by immunoSEQ multiplex PCR; TCRdb stores in-frame clones only, minus some. The table has more than 2,000,000 clones, about 92% seen once. Sequencing was performed on naive CD4+ T cells from PBMCs. The receptors shown here come from a young man in good health. Some clones in this sample may be carry-over from other donors' samples. The CDR3 runs from the conserved cysteine through the conserved F or W. Fields, in order: clone size, D gene, J gene, V gene, CDR3 DNA, CDR3 protein. The D gene is left open where the match is weak. Size tells how often a clone was seen (once, few, many) or the class of an expanded clone, and some rows leave it out.

clone size: few
D gene: .
J gene: TRBJ1-5
V gene: TRBV27
CDR3 DNA: TGTGCCAGCAGTTTCTATCCGGGGATTAGCAATCAGCCCCAGCATTTT
CDR3 protein: CASSFYPGISNQPQHF

clone size: .
D gene: .
J gene: TRBJ2-5
V gene: TRBV27
CDR3 DNA: TGTGCCAGCAGTTGGAGGGGAGTCCAAGAGACCCAGTACTTC
CDR3 protein: CASSWRGVQETQYF

clone size: .
D gene: TRBD1
J gene: TRBJ1-1
V gene: TRBV5-1
CDR3 DNA: TGCGCCAGCAGCGCCCCGGGACAGGGTGAAGCTTTCTTT
CDR3 protein: CASSAPGQGEAFF

clone size: .
D gene: .
J gene: TRBJ2-2
V gene: TRBV4-1
CDR3 DNA: TGCGCCAGCAGCCAAGGGAGGAGAGGCCTTACCGGGGAGCTGTTTTTT
CDR3 protein: CASSQGRRGLTGELFF

clone size: .
D gene: .
J gene: TRBJ2-6
V gene: TRBV28
CDR3 DNA: TGTGCCAGCAGTTCGGCGAGTGCTGGGGCCAACGTCCTGACTTTC
CDR3 protein: CASSSASAGANVLTF

clone size: .
D gene: .
J gene: TRBJ2-2
V gene: TRBV10-1
CDR3 DNA: TGCGCCAGCAGTGAGCCCTCTGGGCAGGGAGTCGGGGAGCTGTTTTTT
CDR3 protein: CASSEPSGQGVGELFF

clone size: .
D gene: TRBD1
J gene: TRBJ2-1
V gene: TRBV28
CDR3 DNA: TGTGCCACCGACCGACAGGGTTTAAAACGCGAGCAGTTCTTC
CDR3 protein: CATDRQGLKREQFF

clone size: .
D gene: TRBD1
J gene: TRBJ2-3
V gene: TRBV5-1
CDR3 DNA: TGCGCCAGCAGCTTTGTGGGACAGGGGACAGATACGCAGTATTTT
CDR3 protein: CASSFVGQGTDTQYF

clone size: .
D gene: .
J gene: TRBJ1-2
V gene: TRBV20-1
CDR3 DNA: TGCAGTGCTAGAGAAGGGTCGGGCTACACCTTC
CDR3 protein: CSAREGSGYTF

clone size: .
D gene: TRBD1
J gene: TRBJ1-4
V gene: TRBV18
CDR3 DNA: TGTGCCAGCTCACCGACAGGGGACCCAACTAATGAAAAACTGTTTTTT
CDR3 protein: CASSPTGDPTNEKLFF

clone size: .
D gene: TRBD2
J gene: TRBJ2-1
V gene: TRBV6-1
CDR3 DNA: TGTGCCAGCTCGGGTCGAGTAGCGGGAGACAATGAGCAGTTCTTC
CDR3 protein: CASSGRVAGDNEQFF

clone size: .
D gene: .
J gene: TRBJ1-2
V gene: TRBV7-9
CDR3 DNA: TGTGCCAGCAGCTTAATACTGTCAGACTTCTATGGCTACACCTTC
CDR3 protein: CASSLILSDFYGYTF

clone size: .
D gene: .
J gene: TRBJ2-5
V gene: TRBV10-2
CDR3 DNA: TGCGCCAGCAGTAGAGACCAAGAGACCCAGTACTTC
CDR3 protein: CASSRDQETQYF

clone size: few
D gene: .
J gene: TRBJ2-5
V gene: TRBV30
CDR3 DNA: TGTGCCTGGGGAAACAGGGACGGGACCCAGTACTTC
CDR3 protein: CAWGNRDGTQYF

clone size: .
D gene: TRBD1
J gene: TRBJ1-2
V gene: TRBV6-1
CDR3 DNA: TGTGCCAGCAGGGGGGGGACAGGGGTATATGGCTACACCTTC
CDR3 protein: CASRGGTGVYGYTF

clone size: .
D gene: TRBD2
J gene: TRBJ2-1
V gene: TRBV4-1
CDR3 DNA: TGCGCCAGCAGTCAAAATTCTCTAGCGGGAGGAGGCTACAATGAGCAGTTCTTC
CDR3 protein: CASSQNSLAGGGYNEQFF

clone size: .
D gene: .
J gene: TRBJ2-7
V gene: TRBV5-4
CDR3 DNA: TGTGCCAGCAGCTTGTTTGGCTCCTCCTACGAGCAGTACTTC
CDR3 protein: CASSLFGSSYEQYF

clone size: .
D gene: .
J gene: TRBJ2-1
V gene: TRBV7-9
CDR3 DNA: TGTGCCAGCAGCTTGGACTTTGCTGATGAGCAGTTCTTC
CDR3 protein: CASSLDFADEQFF

clone size: .
D gene: .
J gene: TRBJ1-2
V gene: TRBV29-1
CDR3 DNA: TGCAGCGTGGAGACAGGCGTCTATGGCTACACCTTC
CDR3 protein: CSVETGVYGYTF

clone size: .
D gene: TRBD1
J gene: TRBJ2-3
V gene: TRBV19
CDR3 DNA: TGTGCCACCGGGGACAGGGAAGATACGCAGTATTTT
CDR3 protein: CATGDREDTQYF

clone size: .
D gene: .
J gene: TRBJ1-5
V gene: TRBV19
CDR3 DNA: TGTGCCAGTAGTGGGGTCCTGACAGTACAGTCGGTCCAGCATTTT
CDR3 protein: CASSGVLTVQSVQHF

clone size: .
D gene: .
J gene: TRBJ2-1
V gene: TRBV28
CDR3 DNA: TGTGCCAGCAGTTTCCCTCCGGGACTCACTTACAATGAGCAGTTCTTC
CDR3 protein: CASSFPPGLTYNEQFF

clone size: .
D gene: .
J gene: TRBJ2-7
V gene: TRBV28
CDR3 DNA: TGTGCCAGCAGCCGACATAGCTACGAGCAGTACTTC
CDR3 protein: CASSRHSYEQYF

clone size: once
D gene: .
J gene: TRBJ2-1
V gene: TRBV19
CDR3 DNA: TGTGCCAGTAGTATAAGGCACTTGAGCTCCTACAATGAGCAGTTCTTC
CDR3 protein: CASSIRHLSSYNEQFF

clone size: .
D gene: .
J gene: TRBJ2-7
V gene: TRBV18
CDR3 DNA: TGTGCCAGCTCACCACCGGGGCTCTACGAGCAGTACTTC
CDR3 protein: CASSPPGLYEQYF

clone size: .
D gene: TRBD2
J gene: TRBJ2-1
V gene: TRBV13
CDR3 DNA: TGTGCCAGCAACCGGAGGGGACTAGCGGACCTCTACAATGAGCAGTTCTTC
CDR3 protein: CASNRRGLADLYNEQFF

clone size: .
D gene: TRBD2
J gene: TRBJ2-1
V gene: TRBV30
CDR3 DNA: TGTGCCTGGAAACCCAGCGGGAGATCCAGTGAGCAGTTCTTC
CDR3 protein: CAWKPSGRSSEQFF

clone size: .
D gene: TRBD2
J gene: TRBJ2-1
V gene: TRBV27
CDR3 DNA: TGTGCCAGCAGTCTCCGGACTAGCGGAGCCCCCCACCACAATGAGCAGTTCTTC
CDR3 protein: CASSLRTSGAPHHNEQFF

clone size: .
D gene: .
J gene: TRBJ2-1
V gene: TRBV5-1
CDR3 DNA: TGCGCCAGCAGCTCTCTAACACAATCCCAAGAGCAGTTCTTC
CDR3 protein: CASSSLTQSQEQFF

clone size: .
D gene: .
J gene: TRBJ1-2
V gene: TRBV2
CDR3 DNA: TGTGCCAGCACCCCAGAAGGGGCTAACTATGGCTACACCTTC
CDR3 protein: CASTPEGANYGYTF

clone size: once
D gene: TRBD2
J gene: TRBJ2-1
V gene: TRBV5-6
CDR3 DNA: TGTGCCAGCAGCCAGATAGGGGCGGGAGTAGTCAATGAGCAGTTCTTC
CDR3 protein: CASSQIGAGVVNEQFF

clone size: .
D gene: TRBD2
J gene: TRBJ2-6
V gene: TRBV27
CDR3 DNA: TGTGCCAGCAGTTTGGGGAGGGCTGGGGCCAACGTCCTGACTTTC
CDR3 protein: CASSLGRAGANVLTF

clone size: once
D gene: TRBD1
J gene: TRBJ2-3
V gene: TRBV7-9
CDR3 DNA: TGTGCCAGCAGCCCCAAAGGGGGCGCTGGTACGCAGTATTTT
CDR3 protein: CASSPKGGAGTQYF

clone size: .
D gene: .
J gene: TRBJ2-3
V gene: TRBV5-1
CDR3 DNA: TGCGCCACCAGAGAATTCACAGATACGCAGTATTTT
CDR3 protein: CATREFTDTQYF

clone size: .
D gene: TRBD2
J gene: TRBJ2-7
V gene: TRBV9
CDR3 DNA: TGTGCCAGCAGCCCGGGGACTAGCGGGTTCTCCTACGAGCAGTACTTC
CDR3 protein: CASSPGTSGFSYEQYF

clone size: .
D gene: .
J gene: TRBJ2-7
V gene: TRBV30
CDR3 DNA: TGTGCCTGCGGGACCGGGACCCCAGTGCAGTACTTC
CDR3 protein: CACGTGTPVQYF

clone size: .
D gene: TRBD1
J gene: TRBJ1-2
V gene: TRBV27
CDR3 DNA: TGTGCCAGCAGTTTCCCGGACAGGGCTTACACCTTC
CDR3 protein: CASSFPDRAYTF

clone size: .
D gene: .
J gene: TRBJ2-1
V gene: TRBV7-8
CDR3 DNA: TGTGCCAGCAGCTTATTGGCAGGTGAGCAGTTCTTC
CDR3 protein: CASSLLAGEQFF

clone size: once
D gene: .
J gene: TRBJ1-5
V gene: TRBV18
CDR3 DNA: TGTGCCAGCTCATCGTCCCCCGGTACTCAGCCCCAGCATTTT
CDR3 protein: CASSSSPGTQPQHF